These 12 T cell receptor beta chains originate from one sample sequenced in a study of shared clonotypes between healthy human individuals. Profiled with immunoSEQ multiplex PCR; TCRdb holds only in-frame clones, not every one. The sample holds over a million clones, around 78% seen once. Material for sequencing was memory CD4+ T cells from PBMCs. Subset indicated: CD45RA-negative fraction. The receptor source for this set is a man aged 18 to 29 in good health. Some clones in this sample may be carry-over from other donors' samples.

This clone was found many times. The rearrangement joins TRBV7-9 to TRBJ2-3; 11 nucleotides match TRBD2. The CDR3 length is 16 residues. Trimming removed 5 bases from V and 4 bases from J; junction bases left unmatched: 8. Germline CDR1 SEHNR, CDR2 FQNEAQ (reference sequence). CDR3: CASSPLLAGVPDTQYF. CDR3 DNA sequence: TGTGCCAGCAGCCCCCTACTAGCGGGAGTACCAGATACGCAGTATTTT. The entire variable domain, with the rest obtained from reference TRBV7-9 and TRBJ2-3, is as follows: DTGVSQNPRHKITKRGQNVTFRCDPISEHNRLYWYRQTLGQGPEFLTYFQNEAQLEKSRLLSDRFSAERPKGSFSTLEIQRTEQGDSAMYLCASSPLLAGVPDTQYFGPGTRLTVL.

This chain joins TRBV6-1 and TRBJ1-5, with D possibly being TRBD1 (6 bases). CDR3 length equals 15 residues. Germline assignment: CDR1 MNHNS and CDR2 SASEGT. Trimming stripped 6 bases from V and 1 base from J, with 13 bases between. The CDR3 region has the DNA TGTGCCAGCAGATTAGGGGGGCCGAGCAATCAGCCCCAGCATTTT. This translates into CASRLGGPSNQPQHF.

The rearrangement joins TRBV5-1 to TRBJ1-1, with 7 bases that match TRBD1. Germline-derived CDR1 and CDR2 are SGHRS and YFSETQ. Trimming cost V 4 bases and J 0 bases; bases outside gene matches: 12. The CDR3 is 17 residues long. The CDR3 region has the DNA TGCGCCAGCAGCCGAACGGAGGGGGCTTATATGAACACTGAAGCTTTCTTT. Its protein product is CASSRTEGAYMNTEAFF.

The chain employs TRBV5-6 and TRBJ2-7; TRBD1 agrees at 7 bases. The V gene end was trimmed by 4 bases and the J gene end by 3 bases; junction bases not matched to a gene: 7. Germline V gives CDR1 SGHDT, CDR2 YYEEEE. This CDR3 is 14 amino acids long. The CDR3 DNA follows: TGTGCCAGCAGCCACGACAGGGACAACTACGAGCAGTACTTC. Residues: CASSHDRDNYEQYF.

The chain links TRBV5-4 to TRBJ2-2, with D uncertain. The CDR3 extends over 13 amino acids. V was cut by 0 bases and J by 6 bases, with 6 bases left in between. CDR1 is SGHNT, CDR2 YYREEE, per germline (reference sequence). The CDR3 nucleotides read TGTGCCAGCAGCTTGGTGCTAGCCGGGGAGCTGTTTTTT. Protein sequence: CASSLVLAGELFF.

The DNA of the CDR3 is TGCAGCGCGATTAGAGCGGGAGGGGCCACCGGGGAGCTGTTTTTT. Its protein product is CSAIRAGGATGELFF. The chain couples TRBV29-1 to TRBJ2-2, with 10 bases identical to TRBD2. CDR3 length: 15 residues. J was trimmed by 4 bases and V by 7 bases; bases with no gene match: 9. Germline values: CDR1 SQVTM, CDR2 ANQGSEA.

This clone occurred many times. The CDR3 region is CASSQGTAINEKLFF. CDR3 nucleotide sequence: TGTGCCAGCAGCCAAGGGACAGCGATTAATGAAAAACTGTTTTTT. The V call is TRBV7-9, the J call TRBJ1-4, with TRBD1 matching over 7 bases. The V gene end was trimmed by 5 bases and the J gene end by 4 bases; junction bases not matched to a gene: 7. This CDR3 spans 15 amino acids. CDR1 and CDR2 (germline): SEHNR, FQNEAQ (reference sequence). The variable domain in full, with the rest retrieved from reference TRBV7-9 and TRBJ1-4, is DTGVSQNPRHKITKRGQNVTFRCDPISEHNRLYWYRQTLGQGPEFLTYFQNEAQLEKSRLLSDRFSAERPKGSFSTLEIQRTEQGDSAMYLCASSQGTAINEKLFFGSGTQLSVL.

This chain joins TRBV5-4 and TRBJ1-3; D is possibly TRBD1 (5 bases). Germline loops: CDR1 SGHNT, CDR2 YYREEE (reference sequence). There are 13 residues in the CDR3. V was trimmed by 0 bases and J by 11 bases, leaving 12 bases between them. The CDR3, as DNA: TGTGCCAGCAGCTTGGACAGGCCCTCTCCCATATATTTT. It codes for CASSLDRPSPIYF.

This clone showed up many times. V and J are TRBV9 and TRBJ1-3; 9 bases agree with TRBD1. Trimming at V came to 3 bases and at J to 2 bases, leaving 9 bases not matched to a gene. Germline assignment: CDR1 SGDLS and CDR2 YYNGEE. The CDR3 sequence is 17 residues long. CDR3: CASSATTTGGTGNTIYF. The CDR3 region has the DNA TGTGCCAGCAGCGCGACCACGACAGGGGGAACTGGAAACACCATATATTTT.

CDR3 amino acids: CATASGAGDEQYF. Here the CDR3 DNA reads TGTGCCACAGCAAGCGGGGCCGGCGACGAGCAGTACTTC. The chain couples TRBV10-3 to TRBJ2-7; 7 nucleotides match TRBD2. With 10 bases clipped from V and 5 bases from J, the junction kept 11 bases outside the gene matches. The CDR3 extends over 13 amino acids. Germline CDR1 and CDR2: ENHRY and SYGVKD.

This sequence joins TRBV6-1 and TRBJ2-2, with TRBD1 matching 7 bases. Trimming cost V 6 bases and J 6 bases; bases outside gene matches: 7. Per the germline V gene, CDR1 is MNHNS and CDR2 is SASEGT. This CDR3 comprises 14 residues. This chain's CDR3 is CASSPDRVAGELFF. CDR3 sequence (DNA): TGTGCCAGCAGCCCAGACAGGGTAGCCGGGGAGCTGTTTTTT.

The chain couples TRBV7-2 to TRBJ2-7; D not resolved. The germline gives CDR1 SGHTA, CDR2 FQGNSA. V was cut by 5 bases and J by 0 bases, with 11 bases left in between. This CDR3 contains 14 residues. This chain's CDR3 is CASSTRRSSYEQYF. CDR3 nucleotides: TGTGCCAGCAGCACAAGACGGAGCTCCTACGAGCAGTACTTC. Together with reference TRBV7-2 and TRBJ2-7, the CDR3 gives the full variable domain: GAGVSQSPSNKVTEKGKDVELRCDPISGHTALYWYRQSLGQGLEFLIYFQGNSAPDKSGLPSDRFSAERTGGSVSTLTIQRTQQEDSAVYLCASSTRRSSYEQYFGPGTRLTVT.